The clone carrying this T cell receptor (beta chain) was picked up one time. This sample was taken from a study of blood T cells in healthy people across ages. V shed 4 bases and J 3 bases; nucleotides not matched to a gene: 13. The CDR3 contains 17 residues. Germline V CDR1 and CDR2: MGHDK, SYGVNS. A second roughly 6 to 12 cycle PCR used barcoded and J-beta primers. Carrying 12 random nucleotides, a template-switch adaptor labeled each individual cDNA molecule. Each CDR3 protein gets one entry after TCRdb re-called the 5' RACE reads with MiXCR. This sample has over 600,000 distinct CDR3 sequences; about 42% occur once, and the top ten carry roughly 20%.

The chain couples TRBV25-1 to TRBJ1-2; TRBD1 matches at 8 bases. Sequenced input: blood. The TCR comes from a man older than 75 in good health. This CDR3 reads CASSASGGQGGHYGYTF. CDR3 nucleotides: TGTGCCAGCAGTGCCTCGGGCGGACAGGGTGGCCACTATGGCTACACCTTC.